The sequence of this T cell receptor beta chain was determined in a study of neurological immune-mediated disorders. This clonotype has ten or more counts. What it binds is unknown. Findings and caveats of the study: Whereas HTLV-1-associated myelopathy showed the most TCR clonal expansion, multiple sclerosis showed the least, with levels below those of healthy controls.

Each CDR3 protein is one row after TCRdb ran MiXCR on the 5' RACE reads. The table records around 60,000 distinct CDR3 sequences, about 3.2% of them present only once. The unsorted libraries originated from 2 million PBMCs that had been stored at -80 C. The germline CDR1 and CDR2 sequences are MGHRA and YSYEKL. The CDR3 length is 16 residues. With 4 bases clipped from V and 2 bases from J, the junction kept 6 bases outside the gene matches. This TCR derives from a woman aged 55-70 years with multiple sclerosis. The genes are TRBV4-1 and TRBJ2-5; 11 bases agree with TRBD2. The sample taken for sequencing was PBMCs. CDR3 sequence: CASSRAIAGGQETQYF. In DNA, the CDR3 is TGCGCCAGCAGCCGTGCAATAGCGGGGGGGCAAGAGACCCAGTACTTC.